These 13 T cell receptor beta chains were all obtained from the same sample, sequenced in a study of T cells in localized non-small cell lung cancer. Clones were sequenced by immunoSEQ multiplex PCR, and TCRdb holds only the in-frame ones, with some missing. The sample shows roughly 35,000 clones, approximately 88% of them seen only once. The sequencing used peripheral blood, collected before any cancer treatment. The receptors derive from a woman between 40 and 69 years old with stage I lung adenocarcinoma.

The genes are TRBV7-9 and TRBJ1-5; D uncertain. Trimming pared 5 bases from V and 5 bases from J, leaving 7 bases between. The CDR3 extends over 12 amino acids. Per the germline V gene, CDR1 is SEHNR and CDR2 is FQNEAQ (reference sequence). The chain's CDR3 is CASSVNDQPQHF. For the CDR3, the DNA is TGTGCCAGCAGCGTAAACGATCAGCCCCAGCATTTT. Using reference TRBV7-9 and TRBJ1-5 for the parts outside the CDR3, the full variable domain is DTGVSQNPRHKITKRGQNVTFRCDPISEHNRLYWYRQTLGQGPEFLTYFQNEAQLEKSRLLSDRFSAERPKGSFSTLEIQRTEQGDSAMYLCASSVNDQPQHFGDGTRLSIL.

This chain links TRBV6-5 with TRBJ1-3; TRBD1 matches at 7 bases. The germline CDR1 and CDR2 sequences are MNHEY and SVGAGI. V shed 5 bases, J shed 4 bases, and the junction held 5 bases outside the gene matches. This CDR3 has 14 residues. DNA for the CDR3: TGTGCCAGCAGTCAAGGGACAGCCGGAAACACCATATATTTT. Protein: CASSQGTAGNTIYF.

The chain carries TRBV5-8 and TRBJ1-5; possible D gene TRBD1, 5 bases. Germline loops: CDR1 SGHTS, CDR2 YDEGEE. V was clipped by 4 bases and J by 2 bases, with 16 bases between them. The CDR3 is 16 amino acids. CDR3 protein: CASSRTRGVGNQPQHF. CDR3 coding DNA: TGTGCCAGCAGCCGGACACGGGGGGTTGGCAATCAGCCCCAGCATTTT. The full variable domain, in which reference TRBV5-8 and TRBJ1-5 provide the parts outside the CDR3, is EAGVTQSPTHLIKTRGQQATLRCSPISGHTSVYWYQQALGLGLQFLLWYDEGEERNRGNFPPRFSGRQFPNYSSELNVNALELEDSALYLCASSRTRGVGNQPQHFGDGTRLSIL.

The chain employs TRBV18 and TRBJ2-1; maybe TRBD2 (6 bases). The V gene lost 4 bases and the J gene lost 6 bases, with 16 bases spanning the gap. This CDR3 comprises 15 residues. The germline V gene encodes CDR1 KGHSH and CDR2 LQKENI. The CDR3 spells CASSRFRDSLNEQFF. The CDR3 bases are TGTGCCAGCTCACGCTTCCGGGACTCCCTCAATGAGCAGTTCTTC.

The J gene is TRBJ1-1, the V gene TRBV30; 8 bases map to TRBD1. Germline V gene lookup returns CDR1 GTSNPN and CDR2 SVGIG (reference sequence). The trim removed 2 bases at V and 3 bases at J, leaving 2 bases unmatched. CDR3 length: 13 amino acids. The CDR3 protein is CAWSRQGYTEAFF. DNA of the CDR3: TGTGCCTGGAGTAGACAGGGGTACACTGAAGCTTTCTTT.

This chain links TRBV5-1 with TRBJ1-2, with TRBD1 matching 9 bases. The CDR3 has 14 residues. V gave up 8 bases and J gave up 3 bases; unmatched junction bases: 8. Germline V gene sequence: CDR1 SGHRS, CDR2 YFSETQ. CDR3: CASINTGGDYGYTF. The CDR3 bases are TGCGCCAGTATAAACACAGGGGGCGACTATGGCTACACCTTC.

The gene calls are TRBV28 and TRBJ2-5; TRBD1 matches 7 bases. Germline-derived CDR1 and CDR2 are MDHEN and SYDVKM. This CDR3 region has 13 residues. V was pared by 6 bases and J by 2 bases, with 3 bases of the junction left unmatched. CDR3: CASRTGQQETQYF. CDR3 sequence (DNA): TGTGCCAGCAGGACGGGACAGCAAGAGACCCAGTACTTC. Filled out from reference TRBV28 and TRBJ2-5, the complete variable domain reads DVKVTQSSRYLVKRTGEKVFLECVQDMDHENMFWYRQDPGLGLRLIYFSYDVKMKEKGDIPEGYSVSREKKERFSLILESASTNQTSMYLCASRTGQQETQYFGPGTRLLVL.

The V and J genes are TRBV6-8 and TRBJ2-7; 8 bases align to TRBD2. The CDR3 has 16 residues. Germline-derived CDR1 and CDR2 are MNHGY and SAAAGT. J was trimmed by 0 bases and V by 10 bases; bases with no gene match: 14. The CDR3 region is CAIELPRGVSSYEQYF. CDR3 coding DNA: TGTGCCATCGAACTCCCGCGGGGGGTGAGCTCCTACGAGCAGTACTTC.

The V gene is TRBV7-9, the J gene TRBJ2-3; 8 nucleotides agree with TRBD2. The germline CDR1 and CDR2 sequences are SEHNR and FQNEAQ (reference sequence). With V trimmed by 0 bases and J by 6 bases, 8 bases remained unmatched. This CDR3 is 16 amino acids long. The CDR3 protein is CASSLAMGIAGDTQYF. CDR3 DNA sequence: TGTGCCAGCAGCTTAGCGATGGGAATAGCGGGGGATACGCAGTATTTT.

This clone was recorded a few times. The rearrangement links TRBV5-1 to TRBJ2-7, with TRBD2 matching over 15 bases. The length of the CDR3 is 16 residues. Per germline, CDR1 SGHRS and CDR2 YFSETQ. V lost 4 bases and J lost 3; bases outside the gene matches: 5. CDR3 sequence reads: CASSRGLAGGNYEQYF. DNA of the CDR3: TGCGCCAGCAGCCGTGGACTAGCGGGGGGGAACTACGAGCAGTACTTC.

This chain connects TRBV7-9 to TRBJ2-5; 8 bases are a match to TRBD1. Trimming took 7 bases from V and 3 from J; bases not matched to a gene: 13. Germline lookup yields CDR1 SEHNR and CDR2 FQNEAQ (reference sequence). The CDR3 loop spans 16 amino acids. CDR3 in amino acids: CASNSPIPGQEETQYF. As DNA, the CDR3 is TGTGCCAGCAACAGCCCCATTCCGGGACAGGAAGAGACCCAGTACTTC.

This chain uses TRBV5-1 with TRBJ2-1; TRBD2 agrees at 12 bases. The V segment lost 4 bases and the J segment 7 bases; nucleotides outside the gene matches: 6. Germline V CDR1 and CDR2: SGHRS, YFSETQ. This CDR3 is built from 15 residues. The CDR3 loop reads CASSPQLAGGNEQFF. The CDR3 region has the DNA TGCGCCAGCAGCCCGCAACTAGCGGGAGGAAATGAGCAGTTCTTC.

In its sample, this clone was seen once. The chain carries TRBV2 and TRBJ1-2; 12 bases are shared with TRBD1. The length of the CDR3 is 15 residues. Looked up from germline, CDR1 is SNHLY and CDR2 is FYNNEI. Trimming at V came to 10 bases and at J to 4 bases, leaving 10 bases not matched to a gene. The CDR3 here is CANQGTGGAGYGYTF. DNA for the CDR3: TGTGCCAACCAAGGGACAGGGGGCGCGGGCTATGGCTACACCTTC.